This is a list of T cell receptor beta chains from one sample in a study of T cells in localized non-small cell lung cancer. TCRdb's table, derived via immunoSEQ multiplex PCR, lists solely in-frame clones and lacks some. The sample shows under 35,000 clones, about 91% of them seen only once. The sample consisted of peripheral blood, taken before any cancer treatment. The receptors stem from a female donor older than 55 with stage I lung adenocarcinoma. CDR3s include the opening cysteine and the closing phenylalanine or tryptophan. A D gene is named only where the DNA matches it firmly. Not all rows give a size; the values are once, few, many and, for expanded clones, a class.

V gene	J gene	clone size	D gene	CDR3 DNA	CDR3 protein
TRBV6-1	TRBJ2-1	NA	TRBD2	TGTGCCAGCCGGGGGTCCGGGACTAGAGACAATGAGCAGTTCTTC	CASRGSGTRDNEQFF
TRBV7-8	TRBJ2-5	once	NA	TGTGCCAGCAGCGCTACAGGGATCCAAGAGACCCAGTACTTC	CASSATGIQETQYF
TRBV5-4	TRBJ1-2	NA	NA	TGTGCCAGCAGCTTAGACACCAACACTAACTATGGCTACACCTTC	CASSLDTNTNYGYTF
TRBV28	TRBJ2-3	once	TRBD1	TGTGCCAGCAGCGCACCCCCAGGGGGCGGCACAGATACGCAGTATTTT	CASSAPPGGGTDTQYF
TRBV14	TRBJ1-1	NA	TRBD1	TGTGCCAGCAGCCCCAGGGGGCCGGGCTTCACTGAAGCTTTCTTT	CASSPRGPGFTEAFF
TRBV11-2	TRBJ2-3	NA	NA	TGTGACAGCAGCTTCGCTGACCCCACAGATACGCAGTATTTT	CDSSFADPTDTQYF
TRBV30	TRBJ2-5	NA	NA	TGTGCCTGGGGTAGAGGCATGGAGACCCAGTACTTC	CAWGRGMETQYF
TRBV2	TRBJ1-3	NA	TRBD1	TGTGCCAGCGGTCGGGACAGATTAGGAAACACCATATATTTT	CASGRDRLGNTIYF
TRBV13	TRBJ2-5	NA	TRBD1	TGTGCCAGCAGAAGAGCCGGGACAGGGGTAGAGACCCAGTACTTC	CASRRAGTGVETQYF
TRBV5-1	TRBJ1-4	NA	NA	TGCGCCAGCAGCCCTCGGACAGTATCAAGCGAAAAACTGTTTTTT	CASSPRTVSSEKLFF
TRBV29-1	TRBJ2-2	once	NA	TGCAGCGTTGGACTGACGTTTGCCGCCGGGGAGCTGTTTTTT	CSVGLTFAAGELFF
TRBV7-9	TRBJ2-1	NA	TRBD1	TGTGCCAGCAGCTCCCGAGGGGGGACAGGGAGCTCCTACAATGAGCAGTTCTTC	CASSSRGGTGSSYNEQFF
TRBV5-8	TRBJ2-5	NA	NA	NA	CASSFGAGSKNF
TRBV2	TRBJ2-4	NA	TRBD1	TGTGCCAGCAAACAGGGGGCAGGGGCCAAAAACATTCAGTACTTC	CASKQGAGAKNIQYF
TRBV2	TRBJ2-5	NA	NA	TGTGCCAGCAGTGCCCAAGAGACCCAGTACTTC	CASSAQETQYF
TRBV6-1	TRBJ2-2	once	NA	TGTGCCAGCAGTGCGAACACCCTCACCGGGGAGCTGTTTTTT	CASSANTLTGELFF